These T cell receptor beta chains were read from a single sample in a study of response to subunit inactivated influenza vaccine. TCRdb recomputed calls from the RT-PCR reads with MiXCR, one row per CDR3 protein. Found here are more than 600,000 distinct CDR3 sequences, approximately 18% of them singletons; the top ten hold 11%. The sequenced sample was PBMCs from blood, obtained about 5 days after vaccination. The receptor source for this set is a man aged 50-60 years who received an inactivated influenza vaccine. Both conserved end residues are part of each CDR3. Each record gives: CDR3 protein, CDR3 DNA, J gene, clone size, V gene, D gene. D genes are given only for firm matches. Size is stated for part of the rows, as once, few or many counts, or as a class when the clone is expanded.

CDR3: CASSLMWERTDTQYF; DNA: TGTGCCAGCAGCTTAATGTGGGAGCGCACAGATACGCAGTATTTT; J: TRBJ2-3; size: .; V: TRBV7-2; D: .
CDR3: CASSRGGREKLFF; DNA: TGTGCCAGCAGCCGAGGGGGGCGTGAAAAACTGTTTTTT; J: TRBJ1-4; size: few; V: TRBV12-3/TRBV12-4; D: .
CDR3: CASSSVGQGSYEQYF; DNA: TGTGCCAGCAGTAGCGTGGGACAGGGGTCCTACGAGCAGTACTTC; J: TRBJ2-7; size: few; V: TRBV6-1; D: TRBD1
CDR3: CASSFEGIYNEQFF; DNA: TGTGCCAGCAGTTTTGAGGGGATTTACAATGAGCAGTTCTTC; J: TRBJ2-1; size: few; V: TRBV12-3/TRBV12-4; D: .
CDR3: CASQMTVHNSPLHF; DNA: TGTGCCAGCCAAATGACAGTACATAATTCACCCCTCCACTTT; J: TRBJ1-6; size: few; V: TRBV2; D: .
CDR3: CASSYSIGRTYNEQFF; DNA: TGTGCCAGCAGTTACTCGATTGGGAGGACCTACAATGAGCAGTTCTTC; J: TRBJ2-1; size: few; V: TRBV6-5; D: .
CDR3: CASSYDRGRLDAGELFF; DNA: TGTGCCAGCAGTTACGACAGGGGAAGGTTGGACGCCGGGGAGCTGTTTTTT; J: TRBJ2-2; size: few; V: TRBV7-8; D: TRBD1
CDR3: CSARDGTSGSILETQYF; DNA: TGCAGTGCTAGAGATGGGACTAGCGGGAGCATCCTCGAGACCCAGTACTTC; J: TRBJ2-5; size: .; V: TRBV20-1; D: TRBD2
CDR3: CASSPPMRDSYEQYF; DNA: TGTGCCAGCTCACCACCAATGAGGGACTCCTACGAGCAGTACTTC; J: TRBJ2-7; size: few; V: TRBV18; D: .
CDR3: CSVLTPEAFF; DNA: TGCAGCGTCCTAACACCTGAAGCTTTCTTT; J: TRBJ1-1; size: few; V: TRBV29-1; D: .
CDR3: CASSLKRTGELFF; DNA: TGTGCCAGCAGCTTAAAGAGGACCGGGGAGCTGTTTTTT; J: TRBJ2-2; size: many; V: TRBV11-2; D: .
CDR3: CASRASVNTEAFF; DNA: TGCGCCAGCAGAGCTAGTGTGAACACTGAAGCTTTCTTT; J: TRBJ1-1; size: few; V: TRBV5-1; D: .
CDR3: CASSRLAGGPRNEQFF; DNA: TGTGCCAGCAGTCGACTAGCGGGAGGGCCCCGAAATGAGCAGTTCTTC; J: TRBJ2-1; size: few; V: TRBV6-2/TRBV6-3; D: TRBD2
CDR3: CASSFWNSHNEQFF; DNA: TGTGCCAGCAGTTTTTGGAACAGCCACAATGAGCAGTTCTTC; J: TRBJ2-1; size: .; V: TRBV28; D: .
CDR3: CASSLSLAGDMTDTQYF; DNA: TGTGCCAGCAGCTTATCCCTAGCGGGGGACATGACAGATACGCAGTATTTT; J: TRBJ2-3; size: few; V: TRBV7-6; D: TRBD2
CDR3: CASTLSGTTDATTNTGELFF; DNA: TGTGCCAGCACCTTATCCGGGACAACGGACGCCACAACGAACACCGGGGAGCTGTTTTTT; J: TRBJ2-2; size: few; V: TRBV28; D: .
CDR3: CASALDTYNEQFF; DNA: TGTGCCAGCGCGCTGGACACCTACAATGAGCAGTTCTTC; J: TRBJ2-1; size: few; V: TRBV11-2; D: .
CDR3: CASSPATGPSYEQYF; DNA: TGTGCCAGCAGCCCGGCGACAGGGCCCTCCTACGAGCAGTACTTC; J: TRBJ2-7; size: once; V: TRBV5-5; D: TRBD1
CDR3: CARSLVNTGELFF; DNA: TGTGCCAGAAGTTTAGTGAACACCGGGGAGCTGTTTTTT; J: TRBJ2-2; size: .; V: TRBV12-3/TRBV12-4; D: .
CDR3: CAISAGTSGDEQFF; DNA: TGTGCCATCAGTGCTGGGACTAGCGGAGATGAGCAGTTCTTC; J: TRBJ2-1; size: .; V: TRBV10-3; D: TRBD2
CDR3: CASSQDRQGGNTEAFF; DNA: TGCGCCAGCAGCCAAGATCGACAGGGGGGGAACACTGAAGCTTTCTTT; J: TRBJ1-1; size: .; V: TRBV4-1; D: TRBD1
CDR3: CASSPGGKLFF; DNA: TGCGCCAGCAGCCCGGGGGGAAAACTGTTTTTT; J: TRBJ1-4; size: once; V: TRBV5-1; D: .